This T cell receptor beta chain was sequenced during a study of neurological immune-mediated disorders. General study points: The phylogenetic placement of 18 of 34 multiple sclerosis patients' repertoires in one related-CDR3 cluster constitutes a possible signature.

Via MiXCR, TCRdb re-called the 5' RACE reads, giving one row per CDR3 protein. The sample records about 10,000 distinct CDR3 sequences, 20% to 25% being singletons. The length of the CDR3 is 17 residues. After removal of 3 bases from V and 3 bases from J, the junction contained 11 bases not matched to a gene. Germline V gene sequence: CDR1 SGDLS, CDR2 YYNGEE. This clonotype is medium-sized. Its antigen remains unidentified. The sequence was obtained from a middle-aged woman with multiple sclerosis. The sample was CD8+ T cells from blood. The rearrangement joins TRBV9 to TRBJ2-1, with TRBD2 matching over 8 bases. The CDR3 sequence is CASSGRGRGVFYNEQFF. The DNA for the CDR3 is TGTGCCAGCAGCGGACGCGGGCGGGGGGTCTTCTACAATGAGCAGTTCTTC.